This T cell receptor (beta chain) is from a study of blood T cell repertoires in COVID-19. Germline V gives CDR1 MNHEY, CDR2 SMNVEV (reference sequence). The CDR3 consists of 14 residues. Between the trimmed V and J ends, which lost 5 bases and 4 bases, there was a span of 11 bases. TCRdb's copy holds only in-frame clones and misses some; the assay was immunoSEQ multiplex PCR. This sample yields about 100,000 clones, of which approximately 86% are seen a single time; 2.7% belongs to the top ten. This sequence joins TRBV27 and TRBJ1-4; D call uncertain. The sequenced sample consisted of PBMCs or T cells enriched from blood (not recorded which). This clonotype was obtained from a woman in her fifties or sixties who had recovered from COVID-19. The CDR3 spells CASSMTHGNEKLFF. The CDR3 bases are TGTGCCAGCAGTATGACACACGGTAATGAAAAACTGTTTTTT.